This T cell receptor beta chain came from a study of blood T cells in healthy people across ages. General observations from the study: Both naive CD4+ cell counts and diversity were greater in long-lived donors than in aged donors. Diversity estimated from one million T cells was considered an underestimate.

Trimming removed 4 bases from V and 5 bases from J; junction bases left unmatched: 17. This CDR3 contains 18 residues. Germline lookup yields CDR1 DFQATT and CDR2 SNEGSKA (reference sequence). This clonotype was detected only a few times. Its antigen is unidentified. It was with a sample-barcoded 5' primer and a J-beta primer mix that a second PCR of roughly 7 to 12 cycles was run. Sequencing of every sample gave 2.5 million or more CDR3-containing paired-end reads. TCRdb itself ran the 5' RACE reads through MiXCR, one entry per CDR3 protein. The sample records 1.8 million or so distinct CDR3 sequences, approximately 39% being singletons.

The TCR sequence derives from a human donor in good health. Sequenced: blood. The rearrangement links TRBV20-1 to TRBJ2-5, with TRBD2 matching over 12 bases. CDR3 in amino acids: CSATPWTSGANTGETQYF. Written as DNA, the CDR3 is TGCAGTGCTACGCCCTGGACTAGCGGGGCCAATACGGGGGAGACCCAGTACTTC.